This note documents a single TCR beta chain sequence. What it binds is not known. This record belongs to a study of T cells in Graves' hyperthyroidism and ophthalmopathy. Trimming at V came to 5 bases and at J to 2 bases, leaving 9 bases not matched to a gene. The CDR3 is 16 residues long. Germline loops: CDR1 KGHDR, CDR2 SFDVKD. RNA transcripts provided the source from which TCR beta CDR3 regions were amplified. Initially, a first-round RT-PCR of the TCR CDR3 employed the HTBI primer set. A single record per CDR3 protein comes from TCRdb applying MiXCR to the multiplex PCR reads. The data show 450,000 to 700,000 distinct CDR3 sequences, roughly 50% seen once. Findings and limits, study-wide: Most thyroid clonotypes with frequency above 0.001 were detected in blood. Model predictions of ophthalmopathy came a median 6.5 months before onset.

The chain couples TRBV24-1 to TRBJ2-5, with 8 nucleotides matching TRBD2. Sequenced: peripheral blood or thyroid tissue (not recorded which). The TCR sequence derives from an adult woman with Graves' disease, either hyperthyroidism or ophthalmopathy (not recorded which). CDR3 loop: CATSARAGEGQETQYF. CDR3 DNA: TGTGCCACCAGTGCTAGAGCGGGAGAAGGGCAAGAGACCCAGTACTTC.